The 27 T cell receptor beta chains reported below all come from one sample, sequenced in a study of T-cell reconstitution after alpha-beta-depleted transplantation in children. TCRbeta library construction was performed incorporating unique molecular identifiers. TCRdb called the PCR reads again in MiXCR, with one record for every CDR3 protein. The table lists 500,000 to 600,000 distinct CDR3 sequences, around 17% of them singletons, with about 3.1% in the top ten. Sample: PBMCs from the stem cell graft donor, taken from the stem cell graft. All receptors come from a human donor who donated a stem cell graft to a child with acute lymphoblastic leukemia.

The chain carries TRBV11-2 and TRBJ1-2; D is possibly TRBD1 (5 bases). From germline, CDR1 is SGHAT and CDR2 FQNNGV. Trimming took 8 bases from V and 4 from J, leaving 14 bases between them. This CDR3 comprises 13 residues. CDR3 nucleotides: TGTGCCAGCTCTGCGGGACTCCTCTATGGCTACACCTTC. Translated, it gives CASSAGLLYGYTF.

V is TRBV12-3 or TRBV12-4 and J is TRBJ2-1; 7 bases map to TRBD2. V lost 6 bases, J lost 3 bases, and 11 bases stayed unmatched. CDR3 length: 16 residues. In nucleotides, the CDR3 is TGTGCCAGCAGCCACACCCGGTGGGAGGGCTACAATGAGCAGTTCTTC. This sequence encodes CASSHTRWEGYNEQFF.

The V gene is TRBV5-1, the J gene TRBJ1-1; 10 positions agree with TRBD1. Unmatched junction bases numbered 1, after V lost 0 bases and J lost 11 bases. The germline V gene has CDR1 SGHRS and CDR2 YFSETQ. The CDR3 contains 12 residues. The CDR3 sequence is CASSLEGQGAFF. The CDR3 nucleotides read TGCGCCAGCAGCTTGGAGGGACAGGGGGCTTTCTTT.

This clonotype was detected many times. Here the CDR3 reads CASSPQGYQETQYF. CDR3 DNA: TGTGCCAGCAGCCCACAGGGGTACCAAGAGACCCAGTACTTC. The rearrangement uses TRBV9 and TRBJ2-5; 7 positions match TRBD1. There are 14 residues in the CDR3. After removal of 4 bases from V and 0 bases from J, the junction contained 3 bases not matched to a gene. Per the germline V gene, CDR1 is SGDLS and CDR2 is YYNGEE.

CDR3 bases: TGTGCCTGGAGTGTACGGGCCGGGAAAACAGATACGCAGTATTTT. This translates into CAWSVRAGKTDTQYF. The genes are TRBV30 and TRBJ2-3, with D perhaps TRBD2 (5 bases). The V end was cut by 0 bases, the J end by 3 bases, with 13 bases between. CDR1 is GTSNPN and CDR2 is SVGIG in the germline V gene (reference sequence). There are 15 residues in the CDR3. Full variable domain (missing parts from reference TRBV30 and TRBJ2-3): SQTIHQWPATLVQPVGSPLSLECTVEGTSNPNLYWYRQAAGRGLQLLFYSVGIGQISSEVPQNLSASRPQDRQFILSSKKLLLSDSGFYLCAWSVRAGKTDTQYFGPGTRLTVL.

The rearrangement uses TRBV9 and TRBJ2-7; D unresolved. V shed 0 bases and J shed 0 bases, with 7 bases lying between them. The CDR3 contains 14 residues. Germline loops: CDR1 SGDLS, CDR2 YYNGEE. The chain's CDR3 is CASSVDPGSYEQYF. CDR3 bases: TGTGCCAGCAGCGTAGATCCGGGCTCCTACGAGCAGTACTTC.

The genes are TRBV7-9 and TRBJ2-3; D is possibly TRBD1 or TRBD2 (6 bases each). Trimming pared 4 bases from V and 3 bases from J, leaving 14 bases between. Germline V lookup: CDR1 SEHNR, CDR2 FQNEAQ (reference sequence). The CDR3 sequence is 15 residues long. The DNA for the CDR3 is TGTGCCAGCAGCTCCATGGGGGGCTCAACAGATACGCAGTATTTT. It encodes CASSSMGGSTDTQYF. The full variable domain, in which reference TRBV7-9 and TRBJ2-3 provide the parts outside the CDR3, is DTGVSQNPRHKITKRGQNVTFRCDPISEHNRLYWYRQTLGQGPEFLTYFQNEAQLEKSRLLSDRFSAERPKGSFSTLEIQRTEQGDSAMYLCASSSMGGSTDTQYFGPGTRLTVL.

Only a few counts were recorded for this clonotype. The genes are TRBV9 and TRBJ2-3, with 7 nucleotides matching TRBD2. The V segment lost 2 bases and the J segment 6 bases; nucleotides outside the gene matches: 3. The CDR3 runs 13 residues. CDR1 is SGDLS, CDR2 YYNGEE, per germline. CDR3 bases: TGTGCCAGCAGCGTCCCCGGGAGGGATACGCAGTATTTT. This gives the protein CASSVPGRDTQYF. Based on the CDR3 plus reference TRBV9 and TRBJ2-3, the full variable domain is DSGVTQTPKHLITATGQRVTLRCSPRSGDLSVYWYQQSLDQGLQFLIQYYNGEERAKGNILERFSAQQFPDLHSELNLSSLELGDSALYFCASSVPGRDTQYFGPGTRLTVL.

This rearrangement joins TRBV19 to TRBJ1-1, with D perhaps TRBD1 (6 bases). From germline, CDR1 is LNHDA and CDR2 SQIVND (reference sequence). The length of the CDR3 is 12 residues. V lost 8 bases to trimming and J lost 1 base, with 8 bases between them. CDR3 region: CASGQKNTEAFF. The CDR3 DNA reads TGTGCCAGTGGACAGAAGAACACTGAAGCTTTCTTT.

J is TRBJ2-1 and V is TRBV12-3 or TRBV12-4, with TRBD1 identical over 10 bases. This CDR3 is built from 15 residues. The junction had 6 bases not matched to a gene; V was cut back by 6 bases and J by 4 bases. This chain's CDR3 is CASRPTGGAYNEQFF. In nucleotides, the CDR3 is TGTGCCAGCAGGCCGACAGGGGGCGCGTACAATGAGCAGTTCTTC.

V and J are TRBV5-6 and TRBJ2-1; 7 bases match TRBD1. The junction had 4 bases not matched to a gene; V was cut back by 2 bases and J by 2 bases. CDR1 SGHDT and CDR2 YYEEEE come from the germline V gene. The CDR3 contains 15 residues. CDR3 sequence (DNA): TGTGCCAGCAGCTTACGGGACAGCGCCTACAATGAGCAGTTCTTC. Protein product: CASSLRDSAYNEQFF. The entire variable domain, with the rest obtained from reference TRBV5-6 and TRBJ2-1, is as follows: DAGVTQSPTHLIKTRGQQVTLRCSPKSGHDTVSWYQQALGQGPQFIFQYYEEEERQRGNFPDRFSGHQFPNYSSELNVNALLLGDSALYLCASSLRDSAYNEQFFGPGTRLTVL.

This clonotype was picked up a small number of times. The chain recombines TRBV20-1 with TRBJ2-7; D ambiguous. The CDR3 runs to 15 residues. Germline values: CDR1 DFQATT, CDR2 SNEGSKA (reference sequence). Trimming left V 1 base short and J 0 bases short, with 13 bases between. The CDR3 reads CSARVRTKTSYEQYF. In nucleotides, the CDR3 is TGCAGTGCTAGAGTCCGAACTAAGACCTCCTACGAGCAGTACTTC.

The sample holds a few counts of this clonotype. The rearrangement links TRBV27 to TRBJ2-7, with 7 bases matching TRBD2. J lost 4 bases, V lost 7 bases, and 7 bases had no gene match. This CDR3 contains 13 residues. Germline V gives CDR1 MNHEY, CDR2 SMNVEV (reference sequence). CDR3 DNA sequence: TGTGCCAGCATGGTCGGGGGAGGGTACGAGCAGTACTTC. It codes for CASMVGGGYEQYF.

This clonotype came up once. The genes are TRBV7-2 and TRBJ2-1; 13 bases match TRBD2. V was clipped by 4 bases and J by 7 bases; unmatched bases: 7. The CDR3 spans 16 residues. Per germline, CDR1 SGHTA and CDR2 FQGNSA. DNA of the CDR3: TGTGCCAGCAGCTGGACTAGCGGGAGAAGGGAGAATGAGCAGTTCTTC. Encoded protein: CASSWTSGRRENEQFF.

The genes are TRBV29-1 and TRBJ2-1, with TRBD1 matching over 8 bases. CDR1 and CDR2 from the germline V gene are SQVTM and ANQGSEA. This CDR3 is built from 12 residues. V lost 5 bases and J lost 9; bases outside the gene matches: 6. CDR3 sequence: CSVQGAGGEQFF. The DNA for the CDR3 is TGCAGCGTTCAGGGGGCTGGTGGTGAGCAGTTCTTC.

A word on this clonotype: One end of the junction fails to match germline, which may point to a read error. This chain links TRBV5-1 with TRBJ2-1; 7 nucleotides match TRBD2. CDR1 is SGHRS and CDR2 is YFSETQ in the germline V gene. The CDR3 is made up of 15 amino acids. The CDR3 bases are TGCGCCTGCAGCTTGGCTAGCGGAACCTACAATGAGCAGTTCTTC. Protein sequence: CACSLASGTYNEQFF.

The chain combines TRBV20-1 with TRBJ2-5; D is ambiguous. Germline V gene lookup returns CDR1 DFQATT and CDR2 SNEGSKA (reference sequence). The CDR3 loop spans 13 amino acids. Trimming shortened V by 6 bases and J by 2 bases, and 13 bases separated the two germline ends. CDR3 region: CSANPVGQETQYF. CDR3 in DNA: TGCAGTGCCAATCCGGTGGGTCAAGAGACCCAGTACTTC.

The sample holds many counts of this clonotype. The V call is TRBV29-1, the J call TRBJ2-1; the match to TRBD2 covers 14 bases. The trim removed 7 bases at V and 1 base at J, leaving 3 bases unmatched. This CDR3 has 15 residues. Per germline, CDR1 SQVTM and CDR2 ANQGSEA. CDR3 coding DNA: TGCAGCGCCGGGACTAGCGGGAGATCCTACAATGAGCAGTTCTTC. Translated, it gives CSAGTSGRSYNEQFF.

This clonotype was counted a few times. The chain employs TRBV4-1 and TRBJ1-1; D not certain. This CDR3 is built from 17 residues. V shed 4 bases and J shed 0 bases, with 18 bases lying between them. Germline V lookup: CDR1 MGHRA, CDR2 YSYEKL. CDR3 sequence (DNA): TGCGCCAGCAGCCTAACGAAGATAAATAATATGAACACTGAAGCTTTCTTT. It encodes CASSLTKINNMNTEAFF.

V gene TRBV30 combines with J gene TRBJ2-1; D gene uncertain. The CDR3 is 13 residues long. Deletions cut 0 bases from V and 4 bases from J, with 7 bases between. From germline, CDR1 is GTSNPN and CDR2 SVGIG (reference sequence). Here the CDR3 reads CAWSVLGYNEQFF. CDR3 DNA sequence: TGTGCCTGGAGTGTACTGGGTTACAATGAGCAGTTCTTC.

The V gene is TRBV20-1, the J gene TRBJ2-3, with D hard to call. The CDR3 has 13 amino acids. In germline, CDR1 is DFQATT, CDR2 SNEGSKA (reference sequence). V shed 0 bases and J shed 5 bases, with 9 bases lying between them. The CDR3 region has the DNA TGCAGTGCTAGAGATTGGGCCGGAGATACGCAGTATTTT. Residues: CSARDWAGDTQYF.

The chain uses TRBV25-1 and TRBJ1-5, with D hard to call. V was clipped by 5 bases and J by 4 bases, with 12 bases between them. From germline, CDR1 is MGHDK and CDR2 SYGVNS. The CDR3 contains 14 residues. The CDR3 DNA is TGTGCCAGCAGTCCATGGGTCGATAATCAGCCCCAGCATTTT. Amino acids: CASSPWVDNQPQHF.

The V and J genes are TRBV5-1 and TRBJ2-7; TRBD2 is a possible D gene (5 bases). V dropped 1 base and J dropped 0 bases, with 20 bases sitting between them. Germline loops: CDR1 SGHRS, CDR2 YFSETQ. The CDR3 loop spans 18 amino acids. The CDR3 protein is CASSLYHPAAISSYEQYF. CDR3 DNA sequence: TGCGCCAGCAGCTTGTATCATCCAGCGGCAATCAGCTCCTACGAGCAGTACTTC.

The chain uses TRBV3-1 and TRBJ2-1; 9 bases agree with TRBD2. Trimming cost V 11 bases and J 3 bases; bases outside gene matches: 20. The CDR3 loop spans 18 amino acids. CDR1 and CDR2 (germline): LGHDT, YNNKEL (reference sequence). The CDR3, as DNA: TGTGCCTTCAGTTGGGGAGGGGTGGTGCGGGAGGGCTACAATGAGCAGTTCTTC. As protein: CAFSWGGVVREGYNEQFF.

The chain links TRBV4-1 to TRBJ2-1; D gene ambiguous. V shed 2 bases and J shed 9 bases, with 11 bases lying between them. The CDR3 length is 13 residues. From germline, CDR1 is MGHRA and CDR2 YSYEKL. Written as DNA, the CDR3 is TGCGCCAGCAGCCAATTAGGGTACGGTGAGCAGTTCTTC. As protein: CASSQLGYGEQFF.

The V gene is TRBV29-1, the J gene TRBJ2-1, with TRBD2 matching 9 bases. The V gene end was trimmed by 4 bases and the J gene end by 2 bases; junction bases not matched to a gene: 6. In germline, CDR1 is SQVTM, CDR2 ANQGSEA. CDR3 size: 15 residues. The CDR3 DNA is TGCAGCGTTGGGCCGACTAGCGGACCCTACAATGAGCAGTTCTTC. This sequence encodes CSVGPTSGPYNEQFF.

The chain combines TRBV6-6 with TRBJ2-5; D may be TRBD1 (6 bases). Germline V gives CDR1 MNHNY, CDR2 SVGAGI (reference sequence). The CDR3 runs 13 residues. The V end was cut by 5 bases, the J end by 7 bases, with 14 bases between. In DNA form, the CDR3 reads TGTGCCAGCAGTACCCGACAGGCGGGGACCCAGTACTTC. This codes for CASSTRQAGTQYF.